The rows below give T cell receptor beta chains drawn from one sample of a study of CD8 T cells in ankylosing spondylitis. MiXCR, applied by TCRdb to the 5' RACE reads, yields one record per CDR3 protein. The sample has around 770,000 distinct CDR3 sequences, around 20% seen once. The sample taken for sequencing was blood, either unsorted or a sorted T cell fraction (not recorded which). Receptor source: a male donor with ankylosing spondylitis. Both conserved end residues are part of each CDR3. D genes are given only for firm matches. Size values are once, few and many counts, or a class for expanded clones, and some rows have none.

TRBJ2-7	TRBV7-9	few	.	TGTGCCAGCAGCCGAGACTACTACGAGCAGTACTTC	CASSRDYYEQYF
TRBJ2-7	TRBV11-2	.	.	TGTGCCAGCAGCTTATCATGGGATAGGGGCTACGAGCAGTACTTC	CASSLSWDRGYEQYF
TRBJ1-4	TRBV3-1	many	.	TGTGCCAGCAGCCAAGATGAAAAACTGTTTTTT	CASSQDEKLFF
TRBJ2-1	TRBV11-2	few	.	TGTGCCAGCAGCTTGGGCAGGGTGAATCATGGTGAGCAGTTCTTC	CASSLGRVNHGEQFF
TRBJ2-1	TRBV20-1	.	.	TGCAGTGCTAGAGAGAGGGCGGGGCTGTACAATGAGCAGTTCTTC	CSARERAGLYNEQFF
TRBJ2-1	TRBV6-2/TRBV6-3	few	TRBD2	TGTGCCAGCAGTTACCTCGGACCCTTTACAAGAACTAGCGGGAGCTCCTACAATGAGCAGTTCTTC	CASSYLGPFTRTSGSSYNEQFF
TRBJ2-4	TRBV5-5	many	.	TGTGCCAGCAGCTCCTACAGCGAAAACATTCAGTACTTC	CASSSYSENIQYF
TRBJ2-7	TRBV7-9	.	.	TGTGCCAGCAGCTTACTATCTGTCGCAGGTCCTTACGAGCAGTACTTC	CASSLLSVAGPYEQYF
TRBJ2-7	TRBV10-3	many	.	TGTGCCATCAGTGAGCTGGGGGGCGAGCAGTACTTC	CAISELGGEQYF
TRBJ2-7	TRBV12-3/TRBV12-4	.	.	TGTGCCAGCAGTTTGGAAACGAGGCAGTACTTC	CASSLETRQYF
TRBJ2-5	TRBV15	.	.	TGTGCCACCAGCAGAGGACAGGCTCGGGAGACCCAGTACTTC	CATSRGQARETQYF
TRBJ2-7	TRBV5-1	few	.	TGCGCCAGCAGCTTGTTTCCGGGCAGCTCCTACGAGCAGTACTTC	CASSLFPGSSYEQYF
TRBJ2-2	TRBV11-3	.	.	TGTGCCAGCAGCTTAGATCACTGGAACACCGGGGAGCTGTTTTTT	CASSLDHWNTGELFF
TRBJ2-2	TRBV6-5	.	.	TGTGCCAGCAGTTACTCCAGGGATACCGGGGAGCTGTTTTTT	CASSYSRDTGELFF
TRBJ1-2	TRBV7-2	.	.	TGTGCCAGCAGCTTTCCGGGACCTAACTATGGCTACACCTTC	CASSFPGPNYGYTF
TRBJ1-4	TRBV5-1	.	TRBD1	TGCGCCAGCCGACTGGTCGGGACAGGGGAAGAAAAACTGTTTTTT	CASRLVGTGEEKLFF
TRBJ2-6	TRBV12-3/TRBV12-4	few	.	TGTGCCAGCAGTACGAGTTTCTCTGGGGCCAACGTCCTGACTTTC	CASSTSFSGANVLTF